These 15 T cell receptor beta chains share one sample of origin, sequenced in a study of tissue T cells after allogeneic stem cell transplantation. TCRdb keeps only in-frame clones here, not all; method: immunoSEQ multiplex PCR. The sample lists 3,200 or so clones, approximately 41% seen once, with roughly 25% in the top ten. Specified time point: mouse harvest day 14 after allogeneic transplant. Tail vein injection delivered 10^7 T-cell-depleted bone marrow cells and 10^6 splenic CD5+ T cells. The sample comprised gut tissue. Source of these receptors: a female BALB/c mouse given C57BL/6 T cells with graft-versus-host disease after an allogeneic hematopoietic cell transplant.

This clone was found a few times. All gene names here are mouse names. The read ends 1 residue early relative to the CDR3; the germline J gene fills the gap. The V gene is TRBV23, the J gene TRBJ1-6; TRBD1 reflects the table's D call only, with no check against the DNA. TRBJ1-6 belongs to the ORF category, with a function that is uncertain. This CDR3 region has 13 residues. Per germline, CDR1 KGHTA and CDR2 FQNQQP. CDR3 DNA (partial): TGCTCCAGCAGTCAAGACAGGAATTCGCCCCTCTAC. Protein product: CSSSQDRNSPLY. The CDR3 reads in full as CSSSQDRNSPLYF.

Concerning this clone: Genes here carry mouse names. CDR3 amino acids: CSSSRDWASQNTLYF. CDR3 DNA (partial): TGCTCCAGCAGTCGGGACTGGGCTAGTCAAAACACCTTGTAC. The chain links TRBV23 to TRBJ2-4; no DNA check was done on the table's D call, TRBD2. From the germline J gene comes the end of the CDR3, since the read stops 1 residue before it. CDR3 length equals 15 residues. Looked up from germline, CDR1 is KGHTA and CDR2 is FQNQQP.

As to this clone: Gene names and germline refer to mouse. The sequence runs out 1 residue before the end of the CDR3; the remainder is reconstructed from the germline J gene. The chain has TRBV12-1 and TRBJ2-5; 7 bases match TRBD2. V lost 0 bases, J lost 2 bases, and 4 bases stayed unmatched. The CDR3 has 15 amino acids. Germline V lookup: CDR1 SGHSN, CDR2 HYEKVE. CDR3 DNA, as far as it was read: TGTGCCAGCTCTCTCCTTGGGGGGACCCAAGACACCCAGTAC. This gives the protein CASSLLGGTQDTQY. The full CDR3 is CASSLLGGTQDTQYF. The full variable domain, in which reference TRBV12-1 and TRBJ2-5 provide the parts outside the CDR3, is DSGVVQSPRHIIKEKGGRSVLTCIPISGHSNVVWYQQTLGKELKFLIQHYEKVERDKGFLPSRFSVQQFDDYHSEMNMSALELEDSAMYFCASSLLGGTQDTQYFGPGTRLLVL.

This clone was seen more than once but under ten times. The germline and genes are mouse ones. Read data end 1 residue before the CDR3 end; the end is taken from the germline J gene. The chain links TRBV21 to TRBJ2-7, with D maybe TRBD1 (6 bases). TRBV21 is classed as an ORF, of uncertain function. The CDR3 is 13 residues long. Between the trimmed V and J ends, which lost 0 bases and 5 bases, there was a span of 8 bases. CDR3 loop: CASSQSRGNEQYF. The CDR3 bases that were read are TGTGCTAGCAGTCAATCGAGGGGGAATGAACAGTAC.

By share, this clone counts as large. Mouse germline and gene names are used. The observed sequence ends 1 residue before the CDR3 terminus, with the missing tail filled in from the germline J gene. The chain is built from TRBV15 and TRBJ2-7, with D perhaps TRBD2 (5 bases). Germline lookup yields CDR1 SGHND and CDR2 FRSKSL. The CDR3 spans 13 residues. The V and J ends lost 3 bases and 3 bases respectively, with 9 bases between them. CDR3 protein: CASSFSGLYEQYF. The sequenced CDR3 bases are TGTGCCAGCAGTTTCTCTGGGCTCTATGAACAGTAC.

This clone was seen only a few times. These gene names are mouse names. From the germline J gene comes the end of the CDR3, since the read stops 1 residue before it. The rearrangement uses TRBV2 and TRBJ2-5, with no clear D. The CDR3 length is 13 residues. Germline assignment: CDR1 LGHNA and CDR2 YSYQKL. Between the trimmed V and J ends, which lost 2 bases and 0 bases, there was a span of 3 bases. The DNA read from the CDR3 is TGTGCCAGCAGCCAACAAAACCAAGACACCCAGTAC. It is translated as CASSQQNQDTQY. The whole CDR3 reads CASSQQNQDTQYF.

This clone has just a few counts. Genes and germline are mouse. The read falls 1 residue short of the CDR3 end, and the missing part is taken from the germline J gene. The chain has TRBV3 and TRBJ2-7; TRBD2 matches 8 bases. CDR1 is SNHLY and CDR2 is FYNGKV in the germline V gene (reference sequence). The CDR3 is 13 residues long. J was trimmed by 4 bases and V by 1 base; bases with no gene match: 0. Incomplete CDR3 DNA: TGTGCCAGCAGCTTAGTGGGGGGGTATGAACAGTAC. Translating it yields CASSLVGGYEQY. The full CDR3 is CASSLVGGYEQYF. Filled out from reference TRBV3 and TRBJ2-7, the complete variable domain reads GPKVLQIPSHQIIDMGQMVTLNCDPVSNHLYFYWYKQILGQQMEFLVNFYNGKVMEKSKLFKDQFSVERPDGSYFTLKIQPTALEDSAVYFCASSLVGGYEQYFGPGTRLTVL.

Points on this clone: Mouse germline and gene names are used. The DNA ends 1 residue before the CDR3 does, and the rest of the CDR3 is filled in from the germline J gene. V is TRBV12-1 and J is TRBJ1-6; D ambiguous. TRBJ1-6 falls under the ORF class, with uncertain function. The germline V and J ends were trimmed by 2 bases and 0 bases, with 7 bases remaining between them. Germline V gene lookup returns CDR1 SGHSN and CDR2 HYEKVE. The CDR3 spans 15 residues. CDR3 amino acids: CASSRHLSYNSPLYF. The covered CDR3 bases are TGTGCCAGCTCTCGACACCTTTCCTATAATTCGCCCCTCTAC.

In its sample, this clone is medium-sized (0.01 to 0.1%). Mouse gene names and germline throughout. The CDR3 is CASSLRQGAATEVFF. Partial CDR3 DNA: TGTGCCAGCAGTTTAAGACAGGGGGCGGCCACAGAAGTCTTC. V and J are TRBV14 and TRBJ1-1; 10 bases map to TRBD1. The read ends 1 residue shy of where the CDR3 ends; the end is completed using the germline J gene. The length of the CDR3 is 15 residues. In germline, CDR1 is SGHDT, CDR2 FRDEAV. J gave up 4 bases and V 2 bases, and 5 bases lay outside the gene matches.

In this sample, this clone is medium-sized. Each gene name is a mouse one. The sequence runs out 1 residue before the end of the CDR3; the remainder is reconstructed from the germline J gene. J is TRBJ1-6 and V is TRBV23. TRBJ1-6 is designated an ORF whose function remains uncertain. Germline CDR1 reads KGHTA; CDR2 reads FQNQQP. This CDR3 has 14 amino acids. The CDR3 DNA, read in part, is TGCTCCAGCAGTCGCTCCGGTTATAATTCGCCCCTCTAC. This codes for CSSSRSGYNSPLY. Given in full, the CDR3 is CSSSRSGYNSPLYF.

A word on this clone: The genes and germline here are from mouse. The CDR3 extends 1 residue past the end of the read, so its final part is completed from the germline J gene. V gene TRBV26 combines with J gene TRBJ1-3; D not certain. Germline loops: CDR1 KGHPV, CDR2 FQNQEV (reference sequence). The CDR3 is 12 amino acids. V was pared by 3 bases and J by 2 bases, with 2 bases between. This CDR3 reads CASSLPGNTLYF. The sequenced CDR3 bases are TGTGCCAGCAGTCTACCTGGAAATACGCTCTAT. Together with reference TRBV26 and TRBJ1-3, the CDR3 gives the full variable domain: NSKVIQTPRYLVKGQGQKAKMRCIPEKGHPVVFWYQQNKNNEFKFLINFQNQEVLQQIDMTEKRFSAECPSNSPCSLEIQSSEAGDSALYLCASSLPGNTLYFGEGSRLIVV.

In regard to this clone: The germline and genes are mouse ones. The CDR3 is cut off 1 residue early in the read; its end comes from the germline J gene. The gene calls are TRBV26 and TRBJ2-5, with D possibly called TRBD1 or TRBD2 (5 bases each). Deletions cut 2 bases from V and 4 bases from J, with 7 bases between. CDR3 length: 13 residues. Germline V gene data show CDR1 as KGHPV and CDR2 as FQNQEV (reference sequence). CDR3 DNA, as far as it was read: TGTGCCAGCAGTCTGACGGGGGAAGACACCCAGTAC. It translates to CASSLTGEDTQY. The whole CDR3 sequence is CASSLTGEDTQYF. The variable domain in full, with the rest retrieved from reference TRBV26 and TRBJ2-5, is NSKVIQTPRYLVKGQGQKAKMRCIPEKGHPVVFWYQQNKNNEFKFLINFQNQEVLQQIDMTEKRFSAECPSNSPCSLEIQSSEAGDSALYLCASSLTGEDTQYFGPGTRLLVL.

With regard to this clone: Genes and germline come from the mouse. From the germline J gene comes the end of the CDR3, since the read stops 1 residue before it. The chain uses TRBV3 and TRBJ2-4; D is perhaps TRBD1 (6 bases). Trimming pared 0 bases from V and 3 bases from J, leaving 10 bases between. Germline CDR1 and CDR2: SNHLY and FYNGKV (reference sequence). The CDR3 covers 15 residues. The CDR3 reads CASSLAPRGQNTLYF. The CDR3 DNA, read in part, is TGTGCCAGCAGCTTAGCGCCCAGGGGACAAAACACCTTGTAC.

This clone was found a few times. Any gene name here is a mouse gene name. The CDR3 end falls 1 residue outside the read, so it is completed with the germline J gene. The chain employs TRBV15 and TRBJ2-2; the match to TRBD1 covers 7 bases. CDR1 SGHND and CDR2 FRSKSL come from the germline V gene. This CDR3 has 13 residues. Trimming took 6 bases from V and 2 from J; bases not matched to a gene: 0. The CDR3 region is CASRTGNTGQLYF. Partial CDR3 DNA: TGTGCCAGCAGGACAGGGAACACCGGGCAGCTCTAC.

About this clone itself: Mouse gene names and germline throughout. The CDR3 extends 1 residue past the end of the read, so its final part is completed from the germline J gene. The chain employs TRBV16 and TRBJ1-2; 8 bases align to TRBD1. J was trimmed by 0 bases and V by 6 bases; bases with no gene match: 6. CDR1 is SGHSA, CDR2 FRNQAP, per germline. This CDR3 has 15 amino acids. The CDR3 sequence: CASRSHRGANSDYTF. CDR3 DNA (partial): TGTGCAAGCAGATCTCACAGGGGGGCAAACTCCGACTACACC.